These T cell receptor beta chains were read from a single sample in a study of cytomegalovirus exposure and HLA in healthy donors. Profiling relied on immunoSEQ multiplex PCR, and the TCRdb table lists in-frame clones only, not all of them. Among over 30,000 clones listed, roughly 69% were seen once. The specimen sequenced was PBMCs. The receptors were sampled from a man aged 45-65 years in good health and CMV-seropositive. CDR3s include the opening cysteine and the closing phenylalanine or tryptophan. Fields, in order: D gene, J gene, V gene, clone size, CDR3 protein, CDR3 DNA. The D gene is left open where the match is weak. The listing skips clone size in some rows; elsewhere it reads once, few, many or a size class.

>TRBD2|TRBJ2-5|TRBV11-2|-
CASSPPGLAKAETQYF
TGTGCCAGCAGCCCTCCGGGACTAGCGAAAGCAGAGACCCAGTACTTC
>-|TRBJ1-2|TRBV28|-
CASSLWGPGGGYTF
TGTGCCAGCAGTTTATGGGGACCGGGAGGCGGCTACACCTTC
>-|TRBJ1-5|TRBV9|-
CASNGGSSNQPQHF
TGTGCCAGCAACGGTGGTAGCAGCAATCAGCCCCAGCATTTT
>-|TRBJ1-4|TRBV28|few
CASSFGRVNEKLFF
TGTGCCAGCAGTTTCGGCAGGGTTAATGAAAAACTGTTTTTT
>-|TRBJ1-1|TRBV5-4|-
CASSQGLTTRVNTEAFF
TGTGCCAGCAGCCAAGGACTTACCACGCGGGTGAACACTGAAGCTTTCTTT
>-|TRBJ1-2|TRBV28|-
CASSLTGNYGYTF
TGTGCCAGCAGTTTAACAGGGAACTATGGCTACACCTTC
>TRBD1|TRBJ2-7|TRBV19|-
CASSPRDRGSLEQYF
TGTGCCAGTAGTCCTCGGGACAGGGGGAGCCTGGAGCAGTACTTC
>TRBD1|TRBJ2-1|TRBV11-3|few
CASSLRDRDEQFF
TGTGCCAGCAGCTTACGGGACAGAGATGAGCAGTTCTTC
>-|TRBJ2-3|TRBV5-1|-
CASSLSDTSSTDTQYF
TGCGCCAGCAGCTTGTCCGACACCTCGTCCACAGATACGCAGTATTTT
>-|TRBJ1-5|TRBV6-1|-
CASSDYFRGNQPQHF
TGTGCCAGCAGTGATTACTTCAGGGGCAATCAGCCCCAGCATTTT
>-|TRBJ2-6|TRBV28|few
CASSLTGSGANVLTF
TGTGCCAGCAGTTTGACAGGCTCTGGGGCCAACGTCCTGACTTTC
>-|TRBJ2-2|TRBV7-2|-
CASSLTPGRATGELFF
TGTGCCAGCAGCTTAACGCCAGGCAGGGCCACCGGGGAGCTGTTTTTT
>-|TRBJ2-3|TRBV29-1|once
CSVEGQLSTDTQYF
TGCAGCGTTGAAGGACAGCTGAGTACAGATACGCAGTATTTT
>TRBD2|TRBJ2-7|TRBV6-5|-
CASREGGRYEQYF
TGTGCCAGCAGGGAGGGAGGGAGGTACGAGCAGTACTTC
>TRBD1|TRBJ1-2|TRBV6-6|-
CASSLTGAGGYTF
TGTGCCAGCAGCCTAACAGGGGCCGGGGGCTACACCTTC
>TRBD2|TRBJ2-3|TRBV25-1|-
CASSEYRGLGLYF
TGTGCCAGCAGTGAATATAGGGGACTAGGGTTGTATTTT
>-|TRBJ1-5|TRBV5-1|few
CASDSHSNQPQHF
TGCGCCAGTGACAGTCATAGCAATCAGCCCCAGCATTTT
>TRBD1|TRBJ2-5|TRBV7-2|-
CASSRTGRAQYF
TGTGCCAGCAGCCGGACAGGCCGGGCCCAGTACTTC
>-|TRBJ2-7|TRBV5-4|few
CASSLAGPAYEQYF
TGTGCCAGCAGCTTGGCAGGGCCAGCCTACGAGCAGTACTTC
>TRBD1|TRBJ2-7|TRBV6-5|-
CASSRGQGLYEQYF
TGTGCCAGCAGCCGGGGACAGGGCCTCTACGAGCAGTACTTC
>TRBD1|TRBJ1-3|TRBV7-9|-
CASSPQGTGNTIYF
TGTGCCAGCAGCCCACAGGGGACTGGAAACACCATATATTTT
>-|TRBJ2-5|TRBV9|-
CASNAGSKWETQYF
TGTGCCAGCAATGCAGGCAGCAAATGGGAGACCCAGTACTTC
>TRBD2|TRBJ2-2|TRBV6-1|-
CASYLAGGVTGELFF
TGTGCCAGCTACCTGGCGGGAGGGGTCACCGGGGAGCTGTTTTTT
>TRBD2|TRBJ2-3|TRBV6-5|-
CASRGGMRADTQYF
TGTGCCAGCAGGGGAGGGATGAGGGCAGATACGCAGTATTTT
>-|TRBJ1-2|TRBV7-2|-
CASSLASPGWSYGYTF
TGTGCCAGCAGCTTAGCGTCCCCGGGGTGGTCATATGGCTACACCTTC
>-|TRBJ1-3|TRBV9|-
CASSPGGSGDTIYF
TGTGCCAGCAGCCCGGGGGGGTCTGGGGACACCATATATTTT
>-|TRBJ2-7|TRBV7-9|-
CASSDTSGYEQYF
TGTGCCAGCTCGGACACGAGTGGGTACGAGCAGTACTTC
>TRBD1|TRBJ2-1|TRBV9|-
CASSAAGQGSGNEQFF
TGTGCCAGCAGCGCCGCGGGACAGGGGTCGGGCAATGAGCAGTTCTTC
>-|TRBJ2-3|TRBV6-1|-
CASSEFLRAGYTDTQYF
TGTGCCAGCAGTGAATTCCTAAGGGCGGGATACACAGATACGCAGTATTTT
>TRBD2|TRBJ2-3|TRBV5-1|-
CASSQERGPPSTDTQYF
TGCGCCAGCAGCCAGGAGCGGGGTCCCCCCTCCACAGATACGCAGTATTTT
>-|TRBJ2-7|TRBV30|once
CAWSADTYEQYF
TGTGCCTGGAGTGCGGACACCTACGAGCAGTACTTC
>-|TRBJ1-3|TRBV10-3|-
CAISPTRTTMDLGNTIYF
TGTGCCATCAGTCCCACCCGGACTACTATGGATCTTGGAAACACCATATATTTT
>-|TRBJ2-3|TRBV11-2|-
CASSLAQDTQYF
TGTGCCAGCAGCTTAGCACAAGATACGCAGTATTTT
>-|TRBJ2-2|TRBV5-4|few
CASSYGGSNTGELFF
TGTGCCAGCAGCTACGGGGGATCGAACACCGGGGAGCTGTTTTTT
>-|TRBJ1-5|TRBV4-1|-
CASSQDQNQPQHF
TGCGCCAGCAGCCAAGACCAGAATCAGCCCCAGCATTTT
>-|TRBJ2-1|TRBV2|-
CASSPRLLGIYEQFF
TGTGCCAGCAGTCCCCGCCTACTAGGGATCTATGAGCAGTTCTTC
>TRBD1|TRBJ2-7|TRBV5-1|-
CASREGANEQYF
TGCGCCAGCAGAGAGGGGGCGAACGAGCAGTACTTC
>-|TRBJ1-5|TRBV28|-
CASSLGGAVDQPQHF
TGTGCCAGCAGTTTAGGAGGGGCGGTGGATCAGCCCCAGCATTTT
>TRBD2|TRBJ2-1|TRBV30|-
CAWDSGGYNEQFF
TGTGCCTGGGATAGCGGGGGATACAATGAGCAGTTCTTC
>TRBD1|TRBJ2-7|TRBV6-1|-
CASSEDHRQGVAYEQYF
TGTGCCAGCAGTGAAGACCACCGACAGGGGGTCGCCTACGAGCAGTACTTC
>-|TRBJ1-1|TRBV27|-
CASSFSGSEAFF
TGTGCCAGCAGTTTTTCCGGGTCTGAAGCTTTCTTT
>-|TRBJ1-4|TRBV28|-
CASSFTGPQEKLFF
TGTGCCAGCAGTTTCACAGGCCCGCAGGAAAAACTGTTTTTT
>TRBD1|TRBJ2-7|TRBV28|-
CASSTPGQGPYEQYF
TGTGCCAGCAGCACTCCGGGACAGGGCCCCTACGAGCAGTACTTC
>TRBD1|TRBJ1-2|TRBV28|few
CASSSGQTNYGYTF
TGTGCCAGCAGTTCGGGACAGACAAACTATGGCTACACCTTC
>-|TRBJ1-1|TRBV30|-
CAWSAGGGDTEAFF
TGTGCCTGGAGTGCTGGTGGGGGGGACACTGAAGCTTTCTTT
>-|TRBJ1-5|TRBV6-6|-
CASSLDPGQPQHF
TGTGCCAGCAGCCTTGATCCAGGTCAGCCCCAGCATTTT
>-|TRBJ2-1|TRBV7-6|-
CASSLGAVNEQFF
TGTGCCAGCAGCTTAGGGGCAGTAAATGAGCAGTTCTTC
>TRBD2|TRBJ2-5|TRBV6-5|few
CASSRPGLAAGTQYF
TGTGCCAGCAGTCGTCCGGGACTAGCCGCTGGGACCCAGTACTTC
>TRBD1|TRBJ1-1|TRBV6-1|medium-sized
CASSEGRGQAFF
TGTGCCAGCAGTGAGGGTAGGGGGCAAGCTTTCTTT
>TRBD1|TRBJ2-7|TRBV4-1|-
CASSLRQGAQEQYF
TGCGCCAGCAGCCTCCGACAGGGGGCGCAAGAGCAGTACTTC
>-|TRBJ1-4|TRBV29-1|-
CSVEDRTNEKLFF
TGCAGCGTTGAGGACAGAACTAATGAAAAACTGTTTTTT
>-|TRBJ2-1|TRBV15|-
CATSRGMEAYNEQFF
TGTGCCACCAGCAGAGGCATGGAGGCCTACAATGAGCAGTTCTTC
>TRBD2|TRBJ2-7|TRBV5-1|-
CASSPGLVSYEQYF
TGCGCCAGCTCGCCGGGACTAGTCTCCTACGAGCAGTACTTC
>TRBD1|TRBJ1-1|TRBV28|-
CASSPTGRHQGAFF
TGTGCCAGCAGCCCGACAGGGCGCCATCAGGGAGCTTTCTTT
>TRBD2|TRBJ2-7|TRBV10-3|-
CAISEGLAEISYEQYF
TGTGCCATCAGTGAGGGACTAGCGGAGATCTCCTACGAGCAGTACTTC
>-|TRBJ2-7|TRBV2|-
CASRGTPSSYEQYF
TGTGCCAGCAGAGGGACTCCCAGCTCCTACGAGCAGTACTTC
>-|TRBJ1-2|TRBV29-1|-
CSVPGQWEYGYTF
TGCAGCGTTCCCGGGCAGTGGGAGTATGGCTACACCTTC
>-|TRBJ2-4|TRBV9|-
CASSVSTGSIQYF
TGTGCCAGCAGCGTAAGTACAGGGTCGATTCAGTACTTC
>TRBD2|TRBJ2-7|TRBV6-5|few
CASSYRTSTSEQYF
TGTGCCAGCAGTTACAGGACTAGTACCTCCGAGCAGTACTTC
>-|TRBJ2-1|TRBV30|-
CASTKSSYNEQFF
TGTGCCTCGACAAAGAGCTCCTACAATGAGCAGTTCTTC